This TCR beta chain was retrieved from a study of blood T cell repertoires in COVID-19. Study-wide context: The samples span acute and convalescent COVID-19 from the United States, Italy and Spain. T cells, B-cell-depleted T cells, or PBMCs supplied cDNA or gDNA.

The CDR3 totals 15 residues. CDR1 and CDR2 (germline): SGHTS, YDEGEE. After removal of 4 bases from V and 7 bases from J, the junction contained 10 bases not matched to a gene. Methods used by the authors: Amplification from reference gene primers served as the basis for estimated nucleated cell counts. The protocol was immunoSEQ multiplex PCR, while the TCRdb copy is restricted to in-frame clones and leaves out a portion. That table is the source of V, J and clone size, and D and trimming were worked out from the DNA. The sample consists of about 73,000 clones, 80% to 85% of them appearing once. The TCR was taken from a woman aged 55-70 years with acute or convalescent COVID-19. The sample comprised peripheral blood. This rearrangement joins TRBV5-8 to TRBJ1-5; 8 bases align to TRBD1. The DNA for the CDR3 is TGTGCCAGCAGCCCGGACAGGGCCGGGGAACAGCCCCAGCATTTT. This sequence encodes CASSPDRAGEQPQHF.